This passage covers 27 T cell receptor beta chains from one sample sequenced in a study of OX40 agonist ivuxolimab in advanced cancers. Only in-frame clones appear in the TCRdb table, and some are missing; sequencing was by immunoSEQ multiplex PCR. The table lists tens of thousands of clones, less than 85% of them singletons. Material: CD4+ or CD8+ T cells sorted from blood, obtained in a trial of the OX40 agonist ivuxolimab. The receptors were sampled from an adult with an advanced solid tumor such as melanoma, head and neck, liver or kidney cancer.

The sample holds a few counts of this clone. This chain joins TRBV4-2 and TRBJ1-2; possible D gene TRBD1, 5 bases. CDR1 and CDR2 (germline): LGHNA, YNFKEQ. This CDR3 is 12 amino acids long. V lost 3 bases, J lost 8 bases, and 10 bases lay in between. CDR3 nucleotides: TGTGCCAGCAGCCATTACCAGGGCGGCTACACCTTC. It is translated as CASSHYQGGYTF.

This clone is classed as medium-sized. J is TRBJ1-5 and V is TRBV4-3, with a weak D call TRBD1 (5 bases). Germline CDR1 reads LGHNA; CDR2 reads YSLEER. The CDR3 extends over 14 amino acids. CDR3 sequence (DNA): TGCTCTCGGGGGGAGGGGAGGGGCGATCAGCCCCAGCATTTT. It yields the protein CSRGEGRGDQPQHF.

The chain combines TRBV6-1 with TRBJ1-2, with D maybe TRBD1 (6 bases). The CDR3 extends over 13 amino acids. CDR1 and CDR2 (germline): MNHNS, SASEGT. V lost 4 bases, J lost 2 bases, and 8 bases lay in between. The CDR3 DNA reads TGTGCCAGCAGTGCCACAGGGAACTATGGCTACACCTTC. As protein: CASSATGNYGYTF.

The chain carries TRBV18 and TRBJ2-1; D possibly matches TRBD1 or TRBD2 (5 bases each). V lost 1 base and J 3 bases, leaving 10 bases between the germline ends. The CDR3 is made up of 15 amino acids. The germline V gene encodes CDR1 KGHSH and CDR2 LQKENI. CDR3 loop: CASSPRGSNYNEQFF. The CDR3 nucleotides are TGTGCCAGCTCACCACGGGGGTCCAACTACAATGAGCAGTTCTTC. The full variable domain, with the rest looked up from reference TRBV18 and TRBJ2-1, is NAGVMQNPRHLVRRRGQEARLRCSPMKGHSHVYWYRQLPEEGLKFMVYLQKENIIDESGMPKERFSAEFPKEGPSILRIQQVVRGDSAAYFCASSPRGSNYNEQFFGPGTRLTVL.

The CDR3 sequence is CASSLATNEKLFF. The CDR3, as DNA: TGTGCCAGCAGCTTGGCAACTAATGAAAAACTGTTTTTT. This rearrangement joins TRBV5-4 to TRBJ1-4; no clear D. Germline assignment: CDR1 SGHNT and CDR2 YYREEE (reference sequence). The CDR3 covers 13 residues. Trimming left V 0 bases short and J 0 bases short, with 0 bases between.

This chain's CDR3 is CASSLGTGARRGELFF. CDR3 nucleotide sequence: TGTGCCAGCAGCTTAGGGACAGGGGCGAGAAGAGGGGAGCTGTTTTTT. The genes are TRBV7-2 and TRBJ2-2; TRBD1 matches at 9 bases. Looked up from germline, CDR1 is SGHTA and CDR2 is FQGNSA. The CDR3 loop spans 16 amino acids. The V gene end was trimmed by 1 base and the J gene end by 8 bases; junction bases not matched to a gene: 8.

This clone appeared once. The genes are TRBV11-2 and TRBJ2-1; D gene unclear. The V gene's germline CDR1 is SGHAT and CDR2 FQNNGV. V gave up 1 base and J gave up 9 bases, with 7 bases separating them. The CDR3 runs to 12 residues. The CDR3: CASSLVRSEQFF. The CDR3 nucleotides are TGTGCCAGCAGCTTAGTTCGAAGTGAGCAGTTCTTC.

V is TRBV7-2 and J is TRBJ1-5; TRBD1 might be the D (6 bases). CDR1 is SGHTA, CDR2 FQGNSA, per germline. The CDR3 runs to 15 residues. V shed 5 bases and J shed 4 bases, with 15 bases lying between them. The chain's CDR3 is CASSPRGGRNQPQHF. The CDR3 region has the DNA TGTGCCAGCAGCCCCAGGGGAGGGAGGAATCAGCCCCAGCATTTT. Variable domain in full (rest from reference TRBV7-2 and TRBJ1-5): GAGVSQSPSNKVTEKGKDVELRCDPISGHTALYWYRQSLGQGLEFLIYFQGNSAPDKSGLPSDRFSAERTGGSVSTLTIQRTQQEDSAVYLCASSPRGGRNQPQHFGDGTRLSIL.

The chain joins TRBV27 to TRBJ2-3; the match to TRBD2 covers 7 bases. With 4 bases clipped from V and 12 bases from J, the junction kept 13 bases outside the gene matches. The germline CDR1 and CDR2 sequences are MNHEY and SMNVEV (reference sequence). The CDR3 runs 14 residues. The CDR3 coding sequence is TGTGCCAGCAGTTCAAACGGGTTGGGGGGGGGTCAGTATTTT. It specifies CASSSNGLGGGQYF.

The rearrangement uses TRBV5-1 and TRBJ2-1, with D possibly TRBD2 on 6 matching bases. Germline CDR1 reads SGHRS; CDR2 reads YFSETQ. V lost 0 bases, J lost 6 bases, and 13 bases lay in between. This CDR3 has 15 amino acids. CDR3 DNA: TGCGCCAGCAGCTTGGCTGGGACTGTAAGCAATGAGCAGTTCTTC. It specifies CASSLAGTVSNEQFF.

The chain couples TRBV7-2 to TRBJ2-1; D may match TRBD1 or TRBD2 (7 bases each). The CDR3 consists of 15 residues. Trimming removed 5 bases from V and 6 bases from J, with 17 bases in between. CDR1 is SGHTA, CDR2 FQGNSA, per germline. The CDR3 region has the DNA TGTGCCAGCAGCGGGCCGACAGGGAGGGCCAATGAGCAGTTCTTC. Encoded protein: CASSGPTGRANEQFF.

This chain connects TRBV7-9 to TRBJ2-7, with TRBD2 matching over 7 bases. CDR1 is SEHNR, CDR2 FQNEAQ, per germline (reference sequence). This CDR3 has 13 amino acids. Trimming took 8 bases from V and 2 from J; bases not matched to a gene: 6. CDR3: CASGWGGTYEQYF. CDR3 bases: TGTGCCAGCGGCTGGGGGGGAACCTACGAGCAGTACTTC. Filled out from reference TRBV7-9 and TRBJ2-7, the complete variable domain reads DTGVSQNPRHKITKRGQNVTFRCDPISEHNRLYWYRQTLGQGPEFLTYFQNEAQLEKSRLLSDRFSAERPKGSFSTLEIQRTEQGDSAMYLCASGWGGTYEQYFGPGTRLTVT.

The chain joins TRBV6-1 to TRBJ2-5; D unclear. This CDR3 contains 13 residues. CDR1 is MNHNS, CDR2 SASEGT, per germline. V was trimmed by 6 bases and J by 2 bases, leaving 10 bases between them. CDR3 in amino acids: CASSLLVQETQYF. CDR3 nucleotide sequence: TGTGCCAGCAGCCTCCTGGTTCAAGAGACCCAGTACTTC.

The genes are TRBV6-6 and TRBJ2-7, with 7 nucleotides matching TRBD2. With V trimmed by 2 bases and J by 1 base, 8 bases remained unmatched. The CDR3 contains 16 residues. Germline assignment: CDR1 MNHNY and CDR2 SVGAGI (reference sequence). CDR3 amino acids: CASSYPKGGGSYEQYF. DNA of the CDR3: TGTGCCAGCAGTTACCCAAAAGGCGGGGGTTCCTACGAGCAGTACTTC.

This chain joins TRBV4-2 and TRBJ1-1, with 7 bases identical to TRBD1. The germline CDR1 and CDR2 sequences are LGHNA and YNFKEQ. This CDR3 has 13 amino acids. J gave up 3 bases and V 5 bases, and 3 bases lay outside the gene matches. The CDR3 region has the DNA TGTGCCAGCAGCATGGGACAGCACACTGAAGCTTTCTTT. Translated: CASSMGQHTEAFF.

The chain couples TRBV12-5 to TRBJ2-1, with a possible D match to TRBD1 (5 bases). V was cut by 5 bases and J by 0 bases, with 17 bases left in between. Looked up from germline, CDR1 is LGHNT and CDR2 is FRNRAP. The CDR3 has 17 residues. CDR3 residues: CASGTRPHRSSYNEQFF. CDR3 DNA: TGTGCTAGTGGTACCCGACCTCACAGGAGCTCCTACAATGAGCAGTTCTTC. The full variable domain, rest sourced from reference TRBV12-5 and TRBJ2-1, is DARVTQTPRHKVTEMGQEVTMRCQPILGHNTVFWYRQTMMQGLELLAYFRNRAPLDDSGMPKDRFSAEMPDATLATLKIQPSEPRDSAVYFCASGTRPHRSSYNEQFFGPGTRLTVL.

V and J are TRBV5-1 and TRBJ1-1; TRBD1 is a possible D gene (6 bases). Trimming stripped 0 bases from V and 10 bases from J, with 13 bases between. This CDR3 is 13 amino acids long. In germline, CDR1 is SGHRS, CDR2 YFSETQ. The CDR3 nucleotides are TGCGCCAGCAGCTTGGAGGGCCAGGGGAGAGCTTTCTTT. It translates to CASSLEGQGRAFF.

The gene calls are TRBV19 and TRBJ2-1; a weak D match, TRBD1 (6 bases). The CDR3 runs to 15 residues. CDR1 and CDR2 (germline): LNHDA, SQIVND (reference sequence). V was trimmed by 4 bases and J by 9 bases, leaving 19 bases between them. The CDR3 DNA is TGTGCCAGTAGTAATTTAGGGGGAGTTTCTGGTGAGCAGTTCTTC. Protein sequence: CASSNLGGVSGEQFF.

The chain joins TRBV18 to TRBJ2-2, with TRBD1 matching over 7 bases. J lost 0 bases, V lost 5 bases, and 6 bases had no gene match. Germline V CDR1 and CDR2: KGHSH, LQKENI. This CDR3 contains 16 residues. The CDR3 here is CASSKPGTANTGELFF. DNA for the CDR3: TGTGCCAGCTCAAAGCCCGGGACAGCGAACACCGGGGAGCTGTTTTTT.

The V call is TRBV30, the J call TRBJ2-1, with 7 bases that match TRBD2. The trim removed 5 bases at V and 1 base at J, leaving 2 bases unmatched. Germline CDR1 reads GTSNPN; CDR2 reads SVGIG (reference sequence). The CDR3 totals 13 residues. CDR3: CAWPGLSYNEQFF. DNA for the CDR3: TGTGCCTGGCCGGGACTATCCTACAATGAGCAGTTCTTC.

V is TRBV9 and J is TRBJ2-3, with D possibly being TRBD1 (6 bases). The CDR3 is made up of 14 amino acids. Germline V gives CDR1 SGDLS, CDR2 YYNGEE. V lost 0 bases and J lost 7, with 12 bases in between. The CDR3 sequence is CASSVARQDYTQYF. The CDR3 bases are TGTGCCAGCAGCGTAGCTCGACAGGATTATACGCAGTATTTT.

CDR3 sequence reads: CASSSSGSIDEQFF. The DNA for the CDR3 is TGTGCCAGCAGCTCTAGCGGGAGTATCGATGAGCAGTTCTTC. The J gene is TRBJ2-1, the V gene TRBV5-4; 10 bases are a match to TRBD2. J gave up 8 bases and V 3 bases, and 5 bases lay outside the gene matches. Germline V gene sequence: CDR1 SGHNT, CDR2 YYREEE (reference sequence). The CDR3 consists of 14 residues.

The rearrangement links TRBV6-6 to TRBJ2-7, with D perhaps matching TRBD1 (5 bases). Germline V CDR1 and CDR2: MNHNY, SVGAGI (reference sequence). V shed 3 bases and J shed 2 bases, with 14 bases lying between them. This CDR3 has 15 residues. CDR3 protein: CASSYLEGAPYEQYF. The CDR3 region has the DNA TGTGCCAGCAGTTATTTGGAAGGGGCCCCCTACGAGCAGTACTTC.

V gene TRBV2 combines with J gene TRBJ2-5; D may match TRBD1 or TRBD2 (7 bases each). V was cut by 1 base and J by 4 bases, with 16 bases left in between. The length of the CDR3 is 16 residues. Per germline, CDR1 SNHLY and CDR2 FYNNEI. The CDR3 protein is CASSEGQGSGGETQYF. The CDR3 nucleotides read TGTGCCAGCAGTGAAGGACAGGGATCGGGGGGAGAGACCCAGTACTTC.

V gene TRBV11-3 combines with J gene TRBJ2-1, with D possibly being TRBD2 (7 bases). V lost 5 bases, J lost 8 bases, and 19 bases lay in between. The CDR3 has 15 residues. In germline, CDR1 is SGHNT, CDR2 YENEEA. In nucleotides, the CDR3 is TGTGCCAGCAGCCCCAGAGGGGGAGGGTTGGATGAGCAGTTCTTC. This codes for CASSPRGGGLDEQFF.

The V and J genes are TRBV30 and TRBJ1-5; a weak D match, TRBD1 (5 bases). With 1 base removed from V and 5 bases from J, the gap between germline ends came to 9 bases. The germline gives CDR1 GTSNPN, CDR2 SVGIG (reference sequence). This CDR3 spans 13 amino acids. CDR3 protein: CAWSAGGDQPQHF. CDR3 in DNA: TGTGCCTGGAGTGCGGGGGGGGATCAGCCCCAGCATTTT.

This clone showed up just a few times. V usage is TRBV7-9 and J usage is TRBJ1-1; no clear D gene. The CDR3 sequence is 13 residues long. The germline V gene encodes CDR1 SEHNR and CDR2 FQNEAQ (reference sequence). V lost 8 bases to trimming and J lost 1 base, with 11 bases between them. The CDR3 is CASGVTPNTEAFF. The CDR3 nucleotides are TGTGCCAGCGGCGTGACACCGAACACTGAAGCTTTCTTT.